This T cell receptor (beta chain) emerged from a study of blood T cell repertoires in COVID-19. Trimming left V 3 bases short and J 2 bases short, with 11 bases between. Germline CDR1 reads GTSNPN; CDR2 reads SVGIG (reference sequence). This CDR3 region has 13 residues. Sequencing used immunoSEQ multiplex PCR; TCRdb keeps in-frame clones, though not all of them. The sample has some 93,000 clones, roughly nine tenths seen once; the top ten hold about 9.3%. The receptor's source is a man in his fifties with acute or convalescent COVID-19. This rearrangement joins TRBV30 to TRBJ2-7; tentative D call: TRBD1 (5 bases). Source material: peripheral blood. The CDR3 reads CAWRVDSPYEQYF. The CDR3 DNA is TGTGCCTGGAGAGTAGACAGCCCCTACGAGCAGTACTTC. Drawing the rest from reference TRBV30 and TRBJ2-7, the complete variable domain is SQTIHQWPATLVQPVGSPLSLECTVEGTSNPNLYWYRQAAGRGLQLLFYSVGIGQISSEVPQNLSASRPQDRQFILSSKKLLLSDSGFYLCAWRVDSPYEQYFGPGTRLTVT.